This T cell receptor beta chain came from a study of blood T cell repertoires in COVID-19. In the study's own analysis: Quantification of nucleated cells was approximated via reference gene primer amplification. The method was immunoSEQ multiplex PCR; TCRdb's version includes in-frame clones alone and lacks a portion of them. The DNA was the basis for D and trimming; V, J and clone size are from that table. The sample has about 230,000 clones, over 70% seen once. The sequenced sample was peripheral blood. This clonotype was sampled from a woman aged 80 or older with acute or convalescent COVID-19.

DNA for the CDR3: TGTGCCAGCAGCTTAGGCGACACCCGTACCGGGGAGCTGTTTTTT. This codes for CASSLGDTRTGELFF. The J gene is TRBJ2-2, the V gene TRBV7-3; the D is unclear. Trimming stripped 2 bases from V and 5 bases from J, with 12 bases between. The germline V gene encodes CDR1 SGHTA and CDR2 FQGTGA. The CDR3 is made up of 15 amino acids.